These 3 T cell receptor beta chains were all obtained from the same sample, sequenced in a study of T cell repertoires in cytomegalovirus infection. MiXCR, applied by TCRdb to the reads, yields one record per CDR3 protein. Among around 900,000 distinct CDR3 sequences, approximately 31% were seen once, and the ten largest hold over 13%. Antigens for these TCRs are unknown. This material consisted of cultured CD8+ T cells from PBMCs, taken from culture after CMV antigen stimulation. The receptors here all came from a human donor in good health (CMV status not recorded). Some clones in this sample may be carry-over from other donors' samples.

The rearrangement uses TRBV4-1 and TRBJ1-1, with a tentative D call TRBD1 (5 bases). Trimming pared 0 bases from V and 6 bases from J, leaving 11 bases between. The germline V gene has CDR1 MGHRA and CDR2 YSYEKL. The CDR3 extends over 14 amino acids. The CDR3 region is CASSQDEGTAEAFF. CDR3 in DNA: TGCGCCAGCAGCCAAGATGAGGGGACGGCTGAAGCTTTCTTT.

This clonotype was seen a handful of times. The DNA for the CDR3 is TGTGCCACTCACGATCCCGGCGCTCTTAGCAATCAGCCCCAGCATTTT. Protein: CATHDPGALSNQPQHF. This chain joins TRBV6-2 or TRBV6-3 and TRBJ1-5; D uncertain. The CDR3 totals 16 residues. From germline, CDR1 is MNHEY and CDR2 SVGEGT. V dropped 10 bases and J dropped 0 bases, with 19 bases sitting between them.

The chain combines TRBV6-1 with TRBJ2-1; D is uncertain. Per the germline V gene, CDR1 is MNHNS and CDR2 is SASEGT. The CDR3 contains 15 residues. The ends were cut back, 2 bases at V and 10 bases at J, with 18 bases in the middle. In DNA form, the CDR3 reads TGTGCCAGCAGTGAACCCACCCTCGTGGGTTACGAGCAGTTCTTC. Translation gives CASSEPTLVGYEQFF.